These T cell receptor beta chains were read from a single sample in a study of shared clonotypes between healthy human individuals. Method: immunoSEQ multiplex PCR; TCRdb's copy keeps in-frame clones and lacks some. The sample yields about a million clones, approximately 80% seen once. The sequenced material came from memory CD4+ T cells sorted from blood. These receptors were taken from a man between 18 and 35 years old in good health. Both conserved end residues are part of each CDR3. A D gene is named only where the DNA matches it firmly. A clone size is listed for some rows: how often the clone was seen (once, few, many), or a class if it is expanded.

J gene: TRBJ2-2; clone size: NA; V gene: TRBV7-2; D gene: NA; CDR3 DNA: TGTGCCAGCAGCCCCCACGCTTTGGGGACCGGGGAGCTGTTTTTT; CDR3 protein: CASSPHALGTGELFF
J gene: TRBJ1-6; clone size: NA; V gene: TRBV30; D gene: NA; CDR3 DNA: TGTGCCTGGAGTGGTGGGAACTCCTATAATTCACCCCTCCACTTT; CDR3 protein: CAWSGGNSYNSPLHF
J gene: TRBJ1-3; clone size: NA; V gene: TRBV6-6; D gene: NA; CDR3 DNA: TGTGCCAGCAGGCCGGGGACTGGAAACACCATATATTTT; CDR3 protein: CASRPGTGNTIYF
J gene: TRBJ2-4; clone size: NA; V gene: TRBV5-8; D gene: TRBD2; CDR3 DNA: TGTGCCAGCACCTTCCCCGGGAGGGTCGGGTCGGAGAACATTCAGTACTTC; CDR3 protein: CASTFPGRVGSENIQYF
J gene: TRBJ1-1; clone size: NA; V gene: TRBV25-1; D gene: TRBD1; CDR3 DNA: TGTGCCAGCAGTGAAGACAGGGGAGTTCGCGACACTGAAGCTTTCTTT; CDR3 protein: CASSEDRGVRDTEAFF
J gene: TRBJ2-7; clone size: NA; V gene: TRBV20-1; D gene: NA; CDR3 DNA: TGCAGTGCTAAAGGATTGTATGAGCAGTACTTC; CDR3 protein: CSAKGLYEQYF
J gene: TRBJ1-4; clone size: many; V gene: TRBV7-8; D gene: NA; CDR3 DNA: TGTGCCAGCAGCCCTGGGGGGACTAATGAAAAACTGTTTTTT; CDR3 protein: CASSPGGTNEKLFF
J gene: TRBJ1-1; clone size: NA; V gene: TRBV11-2; D gene: NA; CDR3 DNA: TGTGCCAGCAGCTTAGATCGGGTGGGGGAAGCTTTCTTT; CDR3 protein: CASSLDRVGEAFF
J gene: TRBJ2-3; clone size: NA; V gene: TRBV5-4; D gene: TRBD2; CDR3 DNA: TGTGCCAGCAGCTTGTTTAGCGGGGGGGCCGGGGATACGCAGTATTTT; CDR3 protein: CASSLFSGGAGDTQYF
J gene: TRBJ1-2; clone size: once; V gene: TRBV30; D gene: NA; CDR3 DNA: TGTGCCTGGAGACGGGGTTTTACTGGCTACACCTTC; CDR3 protein: CAWRRGFTGYTF
J gene: TRBJ2-7; clone size: NA; V gene: TRBV6-4; D gene: NA; CDR3 DNA: TGTGCCAGCAGGAACTCCCCCCACGGACTTCTCTACGAGCAGTACTTC; CDR3 protein: CASRNSPHGLLYEQYF
J gene: TRBJ1-6; clone size: NA; V gene: TRBV7-2; D gene: NA; CDR3 DNA: TGTGCCAGCAGCTTAGATTACGATAATAATTCACCCCTCCACTTT; CDR3 protein: CASSLDYDNNSPLHF
J gene: TRBJ2-7; clone size: few; V gene: TRBV5-4; D gene: NA; CDR3 DNA: TGTGCCAGCAGCCCCACTACAGATGCCTTCTACGAGCAGTACTTC; CDR3 protein: CASSPTTDAFYEQYF
J gene: TRBJ2-2; clone size: NA; V gene: TRBV29-1; D gene: NA; CDR3 DNA: TGCAGCGTTGATCAGGGTGGGCGGGAGCTGTTTTTT; CDR3 protein: CSVDQGGRELFF
J gene: TRBJ2-6; clone size: once; V gene: TRBV7-2; D gene: NA; CDR3 DNA: TGTGCCAGCAGCGCCGTATCTGGGGCCAACGTCCTGACTTTC; CDR3 protein: CASSAVSGANVLTF
J gene: TRBJ1-1; clone size: many; V gene: TRBV28; D gene: TRBD1; CDR3 DNA: TGTGCCAGCAGTCTACTAACCACAGGGGGCACTGAAGCTTTCTTT; CDR3 protein: CASSLLTTGGTEAFF
J gene: TRBJ2-3; clone size: NA; V gene: TRBV2; D gene: NA; CDR3 DNA: TGTGCCAGTGGCAGCGGCACAGATACGCAGTATTTT; CDR3 protein: CASGSGTDTQYF
J gene: TRBJ1-4; clone size: NA; V gene: TRBV7-9; D gene: NA; CDR3 DNA: TGTGCCAGCAGCCGCACGGGGAGGGGGGATGAAAAACTGTTTTTT; CDR3 protein: CASSRTGRGDEKLFF
J gene: TRBJ2-5; clone size: NA; V gene: TRBV30; D gene: TRBD1; CDR3 DNA: TGTGCCTGGAGCGAGGGGGCTGGAGAGACCCAGTACTTC; CDR3 protein: CAWSEGAGETQYF
J gene: TRBJ1-6; clone size: NA; V gene: TRBV2; D gene: TRBD1; CDR3 DNA: TGTGCCAGCAAAGGGGACAGGGTAAATTCACCCCTCCACTTT; CDR3 protein: CASKGDRVNSPLHF